Below, 26 T cell receptor beta chains from the same sample are listed, as sequenced in a study of Ad26.COV2.S vaccination and SARS-CoV-2 variants. The treatment here: roughly 20 received Ad26.COV2.S at low or high dose, single or two shots; about 5 received placebo; per-sample allocation not given. The samples were gathered on day 63 after the first injection of vaccine or placebo. Only in-frame clones appear in the TCRdb table, and some are missing; sequencing was by immunoSEQ multiplex PCR. The sample comprises 300,000 to 350,000 clones, 80% to 90% of which are singletons, and approximately 11% rests with the top ten. Material: peripheral blood, obtained in a trial of Ad26.COV2.S vaccine versus placebo. Receptor source: a person between 18 and 59 years old who received the Ad26.COV2.S COVID-19 vaccine or a placebo.

CDR3 amino acids: CASSVGTGETGELFF. DNA of the CDR3: TGCGCCAGCAGCGTCGGGACAGGGGAGACCGGGGAGCTGTTTTTT. The chain combines TRBV5-1 with TRBJ2-2, with 10 bases identical to TRBD1. This CDR3 has 15 residues. V was clipped by 4 bases and J by 5 bases; unmatched bases: 5. The germline CDR1 and CDR2 sequences are SGHRS and YFSETQ.

Here the CDR3 reads CASSNGLAGSTDTQYF. The CDR3 DNA follows: TGTGCCAGCAGCAACGGACTAGCGGGTTCCACAGATACGCAGTATTTT. The chain carries TRBV7-3 and TRBJ2-3; 11 nucleotides line up with TRBD2. Losses at the gene ends were 5 bases for V and 2 bases for J; bases not matched to a gene: 6. Germline CDR1 and CDR2: SGHTA and FQGTGA. This CDR3 comprises 16 residues.

The chain links TRBV5-5 to TRBJ2-3, with 7 bases identical to TRBD1. Germline values: CDR1 SGHKS, CDR2 YYEKEE (reference sequence). V was pared by 6 bases and J by 5 bases, with 9 bases of the junction left unmatched. The CDR3 has 14 residues. In DNA form, the CDR3 reads TGTGCCAGCACCACGGGACAGCTGGGAGATACGCAGTATTTT. This sequence encodes CASTTGQLGDTQYF.

The chain uses TRBV7-9 and TRBJ2-1; TRBD2 matches at 14 bases. Germline CDR1 and CDR2: SEHNR and FQNEAQ (reference sequence). The CDR3 totals 16 residues. J gave up 8 bases and V 6 bases, and 9 bases lay outside the gene matches. The CDR3 here is CASRPGTSGSSDEQFF. The CDR3 DNA reads TGTGCCAGCAGGCCCGGGACTAGCGGGAGTAGTGATGAGCAGTTCTTC.

The chain couples TRBV9 to TRBJ1-1; weak D call: TRBD1 (5 bases). Germline V CDR1 and CDR2: SGDLS, YYNGEE. The CDR3 covers 15 residues. Trimming cost V 0 bases and J 4 bases, with 13 bases left between them. CDR3: CASSVDLGGGTEAFF. The CDR3 DNA follows: TGTGCCAGCAGCGTAGATCTTGGGGGAGGCACTGAAGCTTTCTTT.

The chain employs TRBV18 and TRBJ2-7; TRBD1 matches at 7 bases. The CDR3 runs to 12 residues. CDR1 is KGHSH, CDR2 LQKENI, per germline. V shed 9 bases, J shed 3 bases, and the junction held 5 bases outside the gene matches. CDR3 sequence reads: CASGPGGYEQYF. The CDR3 DNA follows: TGTGCCAGTGGGCCAGGGGGCTACGAGCAGTACTTC.

This clone has a handful of counts. The gene calls are TRBV7-3 and TRBJ2-3; D is uncertain. CDR1 and CDR2 (germline): SGHTA, FQGTGA. V lost 8 bases and J lost 2, with 11 bases in between. The CDR3 is made up of 13 amino acids. CDR3 in DNA: TGTGCCAGCGCAGCGCATTCCACAGATACGCAGTATTTT. Its translation is CASAAHSTDTQYF.

CDR3 in amino acids: CASNPRGTGLISEQYF. In nucleotides, the CDR3 is TGTGCCAGCAATCCTAGGGGGACAGGGCTAATTTCGGAGCAGTACTTC. V is TRBV28 and J is TRBJ2-7; 9 nucleotides match TRBD1. The CDR3 is 16 residues long. V dropped 7 bases and J dropped 7; count of bases not matched to a gene: 17. Germline V CDR1 and CDR2: MDHEN, SYDVKM. Full variable domain (rest looked up from reference TRBV28 and TRBJ2-7): DVKVTQSSRYLVKRTGEKVFLECVQDMDHENMFWYRQDPGLGLRLIYFSYDVKMKEKGDIPEGYSVSREKKERFSLILESASTNQTSMYLCASNPRGTGLISEQYFGPGTRLTVT.

The chain couples TRBV29-1 to TRBJ1-6; 8 bases line up with TRBD1. Unmatched junction bases numbered 7, after V lost 7 bases and J lost 8 bases. This CDR3 has 13 residues. Per the germline V gene, CDR1 is SQVTM and CDR2 is ANQGSEA. The CDR3 DNA follows: TGCAGCGCCGCGGACAGGGCTGATTCACCCCTCCACTTT. Translating it yields CSAADRADSPLHF. Full variable domain (missing parts from reference TRBV29-1 and TRBJ1-6): SAVISQKPSRDICQRGTSLTIQCQVDSQVTMMFWYRQQPGQSLTLIATANQGSEATYESGFVIDKFPISRPNLTFSTLTVSNMSPEDSSIYLCSAADRADSPLHFGNGTRLTVT.

This clone was recorded only once. This chain links TRBV7-2 with TRBJ2-1; D gene unclear. The CDR3 runs 15 residues. The V gene lost 0 bases and the J gene lost 7 bases, with 13 bases spanning the gap. Germline CDR1 and CDR2: SGHTA and FQGNSA. CDR3 loop: CASSLAPRLTNEQFF. Written as DNA, the CDR3 is TGTGCCAGCAGCTTAGCGCCCAGATTGACGAATGAGCAGTTCTTC.

This chain uses TRBV10-2 with TRBJ2-7; 13 nucleotides line up with TRBD2. J lost 3 bases, V lost 5 bases, and 4 bases had no gene match. CDR3 length equals 15 residues. Germline loops: CDR1 WSHSY, CDR2 SAAADI. The CDR3 coding sequence is TGCGCCAGCAGTCCCGGACTAGCGGGGGACTACGAGCAGTACTTC. It encodes CASSPGLAGDYEQYF.

The CDR3 coding sequence is TGTGCCGGCCGGGACTACCTCACCGGGGAGCTGTTTTTT. Residues: CAGRDYLTGELFF. The rearrangement joins TRBV27 to TRBJ2-2; 7 nucleotides align to TRBD2. After removal of 11 bases from V and 4 bases from J, the junction contained 7 bases not matched to a gene. This CDR3 contains 13 residues. The germline V gene has CDR1 MNHEY and CDR2 SMNVEV (reference sequence).

V usage is TRBV12-3 or TRBV12-4 and J usage is TRBJ2-3; D is uncertain. The CDR3 is 13 residues long. Trimming took off 3 bases at V and 1 base at J, with 5 bases between the two ends. DNA of the CDR3: TGTGCCAGCAGTTTCCCCGGCACAGATACGCAGTATTTT. This gives the protein CASSFPGTDTQYF.

J is TRBJ2-3 and V is TRBV2; TRBD1 agrees at 8 bases. Germline lookup yields CDR1 SNHLY and CDR2 FYNNEI. The J segment lost 3 bases and the V segment lost 6 bases, leaving 5 bases of the junction unmatched. CDR3 size: 14 residues. The CDR3, as DNA: TGTGCCAGCAGACCCAGGGGGCGAACAGATACGCAGTATTTT. This translates into CASRPRGRTDTQYF.

The rearrangement links TRBV27 to TRBJ2-6; no firm D call. V shed 9 bases and J shed 0 bases, with 6 bases lying between them. Germline CDR1 and CDR2: MNHEY and SMNVEV (reference sequence). The CDR3 spans 13 residues. Here the CDR3 reads CASSSSGANVLTF. The DNA of the CDR3 is TGTGCCAGTAGCTCCTCTGGGGCCAACGTCCTGACTTTC.

This chain links TRBV2 with TRBJ2-2; 12 positions agree with TRBD2. The germline V gene has CDR1 SNHLY and CDR2 FYNNEI. This CDR3 region has 20 residues. Unmatched junction bases numbered 15, after V lost 6 bases and J lost 1 base. The CDR3 DNA reads TGTGCCAGCAGGCCGGGACTAGCGGGCATGACTGGGGGGAACACCGGGGAGCTGTTTTTT. Translating it yields CASRPGLAGMTGGNTGELFF.

The gene calls are TRBV7-9 and TRBJ2-1; D unclear. CDR1 and CDR2 (germline): SEHNR, FQNEAQ (reference sequence). Trimming took off 3 bases at V and 5 bases at J, with 2 bases between the two ends. CDR3 length: 11 amino acids. The CDR3 DNA sequence: TGTGCCAGCAGCTTGGACAATGAGCAGTTCTTC. It translates to CASSLDNEQFF. Full variable domain (remainder filled in from reference TRBV7-9 and TRBJ2-1): DTGVSQNPRHKITKRGQNVTFRCDPISEHNRLYWYRQTLGQGPEFLTYFQNEAQLEKSRLLSDRFSAERPKGSFSTLEIQRTEQGDSAMYLCASSLDNEQFFGPGTRLTVL.

The genes are TRBV9 and TRBJ2-5; maybe TRBD2 (6 bases). V was pared by 4 bases and J by 1 base, with 14 bases between. Germline loops: CDR1 SGDLS, CDR2 YYNGEE. The CDR3 extends over 15 amino acids. CDR3 nucleotides: TGTGCCAGCAGCCCCTACGGGGGTAGCCAAGAGACCCAGTACTTC. This translates into CASSPYGGSQETQYF.

The V call is TRBV6-1, the J call TRBJ2-2; 9 bases match TRBD2. Germline values: CDR1 MNHNS, CDR2 SASEGT. V lost 3 bases to trimming and J lost 6 bases; unmatched junction nucleotides: 5. This CDR3 spans 15 amino acids. CDR3 amino acids: CASSESSGIPGELFF. The DNA of the CDR3 is TGTGCCAGCAGTGAGTCTAGCGGGATTCCCGGGGAGCTGTTTTTT.

Ten or more counts support this clone. The chain links TRBV4-3 to TRBJ2-5; no firm D call. This CDR3 region has 14 residues. The V end lost 2 bases, the J end lost 2 bases, and 9 bases lay between the germline ends. Germline CDR1 reads LGHNA; CDR2 reads YSLEER. CDR3 DNA sequence: TGCGCCAGCAGCCAATTTCCGGAACAAGAGACCCAGTACTTC. Its translation is CASSQFPEQETQYF.

This chain connects TRBV11-2 to TRBJ2-1; weak D call: TRBD1 (5 bases). V lost 5 bases and J lost 14, with 16 bases in between. CDR3 length equals 12 residues. Germline V gene data show CDR1 as SGHAT and CDR2 as FQNNGV. CDR3 sequence: CASSQEQDREFF. The CDR3 nucleotides are TGTGCCAGCAGCCAAGAACAGGATCGTGAGTTCTTC. Full variable domain (remainder filled in from reference TRBV11-2 and TRBJ2-1): EAGVAQSPRYKIIEKRQSVAFWCNPISGHATLYWYQQILGQGPKLLIQFQNNGVVDDSQLPKDRFSAERLKGVDSTLKIQPAKLEDSAVYLCASSQEQDREFFGPGTRLTVL.

This chain uses TRBV3-1 (or the pseudogene TRBV3-2) with TRBJ2-4; D uncertain. This CDR3 has 17 residues. CDR1 and CDR2 (germline): LGHDT, YNNKEL (reference sequence). V was trimmed by 1 base and J by 0 bases, leaving 13 bases between them. The CDR3 sequence is CASSQAPNLLAKNIQYF. The DNA of the CDR3 is TGTGCCAGCAGCCAAGCACCAAATCTCCTAGCCAAAAACATTCAGTACTTC.

The chain employs TRBV30 and TRBJ1-1; D is possibly TRBD1 (5 bases). V shed 2 bases and J shed 2 bases, with 12 bases lying between them. The CDR3 has 14 residues. Per germline, CDR1 GTSNPN and CDR2 SVGIG (reference sequence). The CDR3 nucleotides read TGTGCCTGGAGTCTACCGGGGGGAAACACTGAAGCTTTCTTT. Protein product: CAWSLPGGNTEAFF.

The chain's CDR3 is CSAPYGYTF. The CDR3 nucleotides read TGCAGTGCTCCCTATGGCTACACCTTC. The chain uses TRBV20-1 and TRBJ1-2, with D unresolved. V dropped 5 bases and J dropped 4 bases, with 2 bases sitting between them. CDR3 length: 9 amino acids. The germline V gene encodes CDR1 DFQATT and CDR2 SNEGSKA (reference sequence).

This chain uses TRBV30 with TRBJ2-7, with 11 bases lining up with TRBD2. Looked up from germline, CDR1 is GTSNPN and CDR2 is SVGIG (reference sequence). J gave up 7 bases and V 7 bases, and 9 bases lay outside the gene matches. This CDR3 has 13 amino acids. CDR3 loop: CALGTSGRWEQYF. The CDR3 nucleotides are TGTGCCTTGGGGACTAGCGGACGCTGGGAGCAGTACTTC.

This clone came up a few times. Compared with germline, one end of the junction differs, possibly owing to a read error. The chain combines TRBV7-3 with TRBJ1-2; the D gene is possibly TRBD1 (5 bases). Germline V gives CDR1 SGHTA, CDR2 FQGTGA. This CDR3 spans 13 amino acids. The CDR3 DNA sequence: TGTGCCAGCAGCCTAACATCGGGGGATGGCTACACCTTC. Amino acids: CASSLTSGDGYTF.